One sample yielded the 3 T cell receptor beta chains listed below, sequenced in a study of a mutant IDH1 vaccine in newly diagnosed glioma. These receptors' antigens are unknown. Described time point: week 47, end of study. It was 300 ug of mutant IDH1 20-mer peptide that made up each vaccine dose, given with topical imiquimod. Sequencing was performed with immunoSEQ multiplex PCR; in TCRdb, only in-frame clones are kept and a portion is missing. The sample yields tens of thousands of clones, nearly 90% seen once. The specimen comprised PBMCs, sampled from a glioma patient whose treatment included an IDH1 peptide vaccine. These receptors originate from a woman in her forties or fifties with glioma.

V usage is TRBV7-3 and J usage is TRBJ2-3; tentatively, D is TRBD2 (5 bases). Trimming stripped 5 bases from V and 0 bases from J, with 9 bases between. CDR1 is SGHTA, CDR2 FQGTGA, per germline. The CDR3 runs 14 residues. CDR3 residues: CASSPPGSTDTQYF. CDR3 DNA: TGTGCCAGCAGCCCCCCGGGGAGCACAGATACGCAGTATTTT.

This sequence joins TRBV2 and TRBJ1-1; 8 nucleotides match TRBD1. The germline gives CDR1 SNHLY, CDR2 FYNNEI. The CDR3 contains 16 residues. V lost 6 bases, J lost 1 base, and 10 bases stayed unmatched. The CDR3 spells CASSQNSGTGNTEAFF. The DNA for the CDR3 is TGTGCCAGCAGCCAAAACTCCGGGACAGGGAACACTGAAGCTTTCTTT.

This chain joins TRBV2 and TRBJ2-1; D is possibly TRBD2 (5 bases). The CDR3 spans 16 residues. Per germline, CDR1 SNHLY and CDR2 FYNNEI. Trimming left V 8 bases short and J 6 bases short, with 23 bases between. CDR3 protein: CASDPLAASVTNEQFF. The CDR3 DNA reads TGTGCCAGCGACCCCCTAGCAGCCTCAGTTACCAATGAGCAGTTCTTC.